The T cell receptor (beta chain) described here comes from a study of cytomegalovirus exposure and HLA in healthy donors. Germline V gives CDR1 LNHDA, CDR2 SQIVND (reference sequence). Trimming took 3 bases from V and 7 from J, leaving 16 bases between them. The length of the CDR3 is 16 residues. PCR amplification relied on 60 Vbeta primers (plus 13 Jbeta primers). Repertoires were generated with immunoSEQ multiplex PCR, while TCRdb's copy carries only in-frame clones and drops some. This repertoire shows around 130,000 clones, over 60% found once; its top ten account for 0.94%. Of note for this clone: Its antigen is undetermined.

Findings of the study overall: Common viral pathogens seemed to be connected with several of the most significant clusters, according to a later analysis. Relative to equally common others, HLA-associated TCR beta chains showed greater clonal expansion in a later analysis.

Sequenced material: PBMCs. The rearrangement uses TRBV19 and TRBJ1-6; D possibly corresponds to TRBD1 (5 bases). The TCR was taken from a woman aged 55-69 years in good health and CMV-seronegative. The CDR3 loop is CASSIPDSKWNSPLHF. The CDR3 DNA sequence: TGTGCCAGTAGTATTCCAGACAGCAAGTGGAATTCACCCCTCCACTTT.